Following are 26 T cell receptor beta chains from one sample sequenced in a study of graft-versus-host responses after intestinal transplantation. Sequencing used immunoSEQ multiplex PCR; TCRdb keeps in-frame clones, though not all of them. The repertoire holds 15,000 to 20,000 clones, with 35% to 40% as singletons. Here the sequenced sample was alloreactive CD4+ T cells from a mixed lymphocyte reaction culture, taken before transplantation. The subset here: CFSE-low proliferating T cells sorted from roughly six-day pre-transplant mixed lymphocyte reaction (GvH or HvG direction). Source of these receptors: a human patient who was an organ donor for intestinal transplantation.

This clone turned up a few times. The CDR3 DNA reads TGTGCCAGCAGCCCGGGACAGGGGAGCTTCTATGGCTACACCTTC. This sequence encodes CASSPGQGSFYGYTF. The chain combines TRBV5-4 with TRBJ1-2, with 10 bases that match TRBD1. Losses at the gene ends were 4 bases for V and 4 bases for J; bases not matched to a gene: 7. There are 15 residues in the CDR3. Looked up from germline, CDR1 is SGHNT and CDR2 is YYREEE (reference sequence).

The CDR3 bases are TGTGCCAGCAGTTACGAGGTTGAAGCTTTCTTT. Translating gives CASSYEVEAFF. This rearrangement joins TRBV6-5 to TRBJ1-1; D is unresolved. Trimming shortened V by 2 bases and J by 7 bases, and 5 bases separated the two germline ends. The germline V gene has CDR1 MNHEY and CDR2 SVGAGI. The CDR3 has 11 residues.

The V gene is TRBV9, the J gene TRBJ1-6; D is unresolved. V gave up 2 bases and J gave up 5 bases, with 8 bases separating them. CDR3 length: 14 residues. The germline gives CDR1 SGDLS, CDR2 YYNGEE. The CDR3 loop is CASSVTEDNSPLHF. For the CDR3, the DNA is TGTGCCAGCAGCGTTACCGAGGATAATTCACCCCTCCACTTT.

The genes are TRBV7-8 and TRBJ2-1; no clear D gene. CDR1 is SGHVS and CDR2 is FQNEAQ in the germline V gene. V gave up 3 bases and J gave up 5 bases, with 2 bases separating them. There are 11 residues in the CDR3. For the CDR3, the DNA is TGTGCCAGCAGCTTCCACAATGAGCAGTTCTTC. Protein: CASSFHNEQFF. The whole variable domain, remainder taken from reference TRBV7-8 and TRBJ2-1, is GAGVSQSPRYKVAKRGQDVALRCDPISGHVSLFWYQQALGQGPEFLTYFQNEAQLDKSGLPSDRFFAERPEGSVSTLKIQRTQQEDSAVYLCASSFHNEQFFGPGTRLTVL.

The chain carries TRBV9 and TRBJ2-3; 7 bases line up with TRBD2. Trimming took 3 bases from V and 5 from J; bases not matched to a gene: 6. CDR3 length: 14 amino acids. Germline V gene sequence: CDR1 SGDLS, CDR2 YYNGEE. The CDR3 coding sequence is TGTGCCAGCAGCGGGGCGGGAGCGGTAGATACGCAGTATTTT. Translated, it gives CASSGAGAVDTQYF.

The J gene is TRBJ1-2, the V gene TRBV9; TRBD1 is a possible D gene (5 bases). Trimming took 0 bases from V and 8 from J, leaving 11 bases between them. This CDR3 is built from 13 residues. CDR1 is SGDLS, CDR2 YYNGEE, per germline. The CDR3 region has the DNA TGTGCCAGCAGCGTAGACAGGTGGGGCGGCTACACCTTC. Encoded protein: CASSVDRWGGYTF.

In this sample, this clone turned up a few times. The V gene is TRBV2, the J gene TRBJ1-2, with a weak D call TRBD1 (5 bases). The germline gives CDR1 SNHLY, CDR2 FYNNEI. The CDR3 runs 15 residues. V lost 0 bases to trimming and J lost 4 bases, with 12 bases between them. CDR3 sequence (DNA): TGTGCCAGCAGTGAAGCCCCGGGTAGGGGCTATGGCTACACCTTC. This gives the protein CASSEAPGRGYGYTF.

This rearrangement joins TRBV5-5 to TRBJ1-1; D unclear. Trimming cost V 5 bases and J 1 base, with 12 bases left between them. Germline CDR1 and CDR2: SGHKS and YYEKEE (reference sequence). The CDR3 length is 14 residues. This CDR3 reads CASSFIPENTEAFF. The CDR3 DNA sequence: TGTGCCAGCAGTTTTATCCCGGAGAACACTGAAGCTTTCTTT.

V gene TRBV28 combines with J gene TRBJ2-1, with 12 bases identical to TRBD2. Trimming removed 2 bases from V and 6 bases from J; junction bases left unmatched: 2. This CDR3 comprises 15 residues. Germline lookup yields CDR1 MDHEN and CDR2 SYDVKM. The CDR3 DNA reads TGTGCCAGCAGTTTACTAGCGGGAGGGCCCAATGAGCAGTTCTTC. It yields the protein CASSLLAGGPNEQFF.

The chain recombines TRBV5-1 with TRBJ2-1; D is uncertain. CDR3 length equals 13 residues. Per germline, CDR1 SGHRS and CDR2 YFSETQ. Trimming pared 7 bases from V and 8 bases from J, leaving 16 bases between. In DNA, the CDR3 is TGCGCCAGCGGTTACCCGGGTGGAGATGAGCAGTTCTTC. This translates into CASGYPGGDEQFF.

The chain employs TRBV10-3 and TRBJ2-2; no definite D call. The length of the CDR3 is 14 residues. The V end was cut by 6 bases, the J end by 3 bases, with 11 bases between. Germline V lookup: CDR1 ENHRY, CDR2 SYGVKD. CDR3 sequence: CAIRADLHTGELFF. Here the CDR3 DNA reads TGTGCCATCAGGGCGGACCTCCACACCGGGGAGCTGTTTTTT.

The CDR3 sequence: CASSPEVGSFYEQYF. DNA of the CDR3: TGTGCCAGCAGCCCAGAGGTGGGCAGCTTCTACGAGCAGTACTTC. The rearrangement uses TRBV7-2 and TRBJ2-7; D ambiguous. Germline V lookup: CDR1 SGHTA, CDR2 FQGNSA. The CDR3 runs 15 residues. Trimming removed 5 bases from V and 3 bases from J, with 17 bases in between. The whole variable domain, filled in from reference TRBV7-2 and TRBJ2-7, reads GAGVSQSPSNKVTEKGKDVELRCDPISGHTALYWYRQSLGQGLEFLIYFQGNSAPDKSGLPSDRFSAERTGGSVSTLTIQRTQQEDSAVYLCASSPEVGSFYEQYFGPGTRLTVT.

CDR3 nucleotide sequence: TGTGCCAGCACCCAGGACACTGAAGCTTTCTTT. Residues: CASTQDTEAFF. This chain joins TRBV6-5 and TRBJ1-1, with D unclear. The V end lost 7 bases, the J end lost 3 bases, and 6 bases lay between the germline ends. The CDR3 sequence is 11 residues long. From germline, CDR1 is MNHEY and CDR2 SVGAGI.

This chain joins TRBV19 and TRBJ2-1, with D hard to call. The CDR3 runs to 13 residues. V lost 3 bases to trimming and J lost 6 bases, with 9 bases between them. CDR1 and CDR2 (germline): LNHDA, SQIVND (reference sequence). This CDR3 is CASSIDWLNEQFF. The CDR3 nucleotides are TGTGCCAGTAGTATTGACTGGCTCAATGAGCAGTTCTTC. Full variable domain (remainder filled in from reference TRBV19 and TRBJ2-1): DGGITQSPKYLFRKEGQNVTLSCEQNLNHDAMYWYRQDPGQGLRLIYYSQIVNDFQKGDIAEGYSVSREKKESFPLTVTSAQKNPTAFYLCASSIDWLNEQFFGPGTRLTVL.

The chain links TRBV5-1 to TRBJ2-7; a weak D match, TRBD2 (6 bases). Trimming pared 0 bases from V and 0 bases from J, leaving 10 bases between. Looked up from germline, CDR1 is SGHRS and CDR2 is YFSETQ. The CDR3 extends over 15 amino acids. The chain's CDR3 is CASSLGAGSSYEQYF. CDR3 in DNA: TGCGCCAGCAGCTTGGGTGCGGGGTCCTCCTACGAGCAGTACTTC.

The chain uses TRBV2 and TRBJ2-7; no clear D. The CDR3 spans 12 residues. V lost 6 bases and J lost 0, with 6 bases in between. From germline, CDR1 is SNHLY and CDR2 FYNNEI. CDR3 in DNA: TGTGCCAGCAGCCTCAGCTCCTACGAGCAGTACTTC. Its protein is CASSLSSYEQYF.

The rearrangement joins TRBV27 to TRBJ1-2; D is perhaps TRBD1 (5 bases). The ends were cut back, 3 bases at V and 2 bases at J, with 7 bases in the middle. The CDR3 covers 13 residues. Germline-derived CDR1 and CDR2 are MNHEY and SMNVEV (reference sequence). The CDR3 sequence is CASSFRQNYGYTF. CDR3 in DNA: TGTGCCAGCAGTTTCCGACAGAACTATGGCTACACCTTC.

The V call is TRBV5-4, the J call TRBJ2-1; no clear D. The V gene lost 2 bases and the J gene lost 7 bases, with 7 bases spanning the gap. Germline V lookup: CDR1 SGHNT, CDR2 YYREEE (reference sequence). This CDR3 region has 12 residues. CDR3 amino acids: CASSFLRNEQFF. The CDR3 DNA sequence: TGTGCCAGCAGCTTTTTACGGAATGAGCAGTTCTTC.

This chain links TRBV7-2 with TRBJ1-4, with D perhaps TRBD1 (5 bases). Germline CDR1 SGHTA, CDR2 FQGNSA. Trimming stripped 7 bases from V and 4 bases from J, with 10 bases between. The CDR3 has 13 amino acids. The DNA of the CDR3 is TGTGCCAGCAAGGACACTTATAATGAAAAACTGTTTTTT. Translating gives CASKDTYNEKLFF.

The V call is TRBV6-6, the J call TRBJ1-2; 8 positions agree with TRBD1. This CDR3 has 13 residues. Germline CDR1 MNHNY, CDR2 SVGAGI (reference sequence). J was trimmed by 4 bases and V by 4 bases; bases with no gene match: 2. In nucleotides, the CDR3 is TGTGCCAGCAGTTGGGACAGGCTCTATGGCTACACCTTC. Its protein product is CASSWDRLYGYTF.

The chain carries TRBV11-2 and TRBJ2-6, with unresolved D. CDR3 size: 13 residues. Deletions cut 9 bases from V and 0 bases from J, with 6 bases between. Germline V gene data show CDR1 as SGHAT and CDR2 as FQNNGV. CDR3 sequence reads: CASTHSGANVLTF. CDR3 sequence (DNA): TGTGCCAGTACACACTCTGGGGCCAACGTCCTGACTTTC.

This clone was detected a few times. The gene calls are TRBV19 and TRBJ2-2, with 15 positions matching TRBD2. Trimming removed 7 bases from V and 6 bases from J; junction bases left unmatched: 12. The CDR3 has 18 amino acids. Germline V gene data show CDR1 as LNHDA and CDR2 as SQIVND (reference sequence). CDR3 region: CASTGGGTSGRRAGELFF. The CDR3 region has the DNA TGTGCCAGTACCGGAGGGGGGACTAGCGGGAGGCGGGCCGGGGAGCTGTTTTTT.

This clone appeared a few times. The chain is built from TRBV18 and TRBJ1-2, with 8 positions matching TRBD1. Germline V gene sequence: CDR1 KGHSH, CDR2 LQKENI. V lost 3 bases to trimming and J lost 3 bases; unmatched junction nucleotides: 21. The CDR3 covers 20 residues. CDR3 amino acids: CASSPLVAQIGQGAHYGYTF. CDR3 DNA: TGTGCCAGCTCACCCTTGGTCGCCCAAATAGGACAGGGAGCCCACTATGGCTACACCTTC.

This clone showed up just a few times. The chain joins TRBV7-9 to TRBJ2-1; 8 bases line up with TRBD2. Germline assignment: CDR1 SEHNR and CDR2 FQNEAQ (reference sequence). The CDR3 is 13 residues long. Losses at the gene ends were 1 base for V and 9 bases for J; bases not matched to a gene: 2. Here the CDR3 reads CASSLDLAGEQFF. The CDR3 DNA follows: TGTGCCAGCAGCTTAGATCTAGCGGGTGAGCAGTTCTTC.

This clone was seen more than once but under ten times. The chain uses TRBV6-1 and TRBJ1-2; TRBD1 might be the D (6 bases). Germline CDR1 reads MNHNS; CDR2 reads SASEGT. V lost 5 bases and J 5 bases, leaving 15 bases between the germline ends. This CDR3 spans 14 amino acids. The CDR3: CASSPTDSGYGYTF. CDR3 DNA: TGTGCCAGCAGTCCTACGGACAGTGGGTATGGCTACACCTTC.

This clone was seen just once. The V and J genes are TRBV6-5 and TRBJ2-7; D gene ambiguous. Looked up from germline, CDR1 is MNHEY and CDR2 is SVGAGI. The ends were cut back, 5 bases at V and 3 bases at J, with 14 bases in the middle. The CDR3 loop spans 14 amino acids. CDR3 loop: CASSNRAPLYEQYF. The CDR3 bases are TGTGCCAGCAGTAATAGGGCCCCGCTCTACGAGCAGTACTTC.